The rows below give T cell receptor beta chains drawn from one sample of a study of cytomegalovirus exposure and HLA in healthy donors. Profiling relied on immunoSEQ multiplex PCR, and the TCRdb table lists in-frame clones only, not all of them. The sample records about 140,000 clones, around 73% being singletons. Material for sequencing was PBMCs. These receptors were obtained from a woman between 40 and 55 years old in good health and CMV-seronegative. CDR3s leave out the opening cysteine and the closing phenylalanine or tryptophan.

v_gene	j_gene	CDR3aa
TRBV27	TRBJ1-1	ASSLGGVTEAF
TRBV11-1	TRBJ2-3	ASSLLRGGPSDTQY
TRBV2	TRBJ2-6	ASSAGSGANVLT
TRBV13	TRBJ1-3	ASSLTSSGNTIY
TRBV4-1	TRBJ2-7	ASSQGAPGGYEQY
TRBV27	TRBJ2-6	ASRRDRGTGANVLT
TRBV11-2	TRBJ2-5	ASSSQDSRETQY
TRBV18	TRBJ1-5	ASSPGNNQPQH
TRBV4-3	TRBJ1-4	ASSQDVGPDEKLF
TRBV7-9	TRBJ2-5	ASSLAETGETQY
TRBV11-2	TRBJ2-4	ASSSYLAGITKNIQY
TRBV6-5	TRBJ2-2	ASSYLGTGSTGELF
TRBV5-1	TRBJ2-5	ASSFGTTVQETQY
TRBV4-2	TRBJ2-4	ASTLTSGIDKNIQY
TRBV5-6	TRBJ2-1	ASSFRGGGYNEQF
TRBV5-6	TRBJ1-4	ASSLEGEGEATNEKLF
TRBV25-1	TRBJ1-6	ASTQAGYNSPLH
TRBV2	TRBJ1-1	ASSARVMNTEAF
TRBV19	TRBJ1-4	ASSILTTLRDEKLF
TRBV6-6	TRBJ2-1	ASSPLTGGVHEQF
TRBV5-6	TRBJ2-5	ASRHWPAGWQETQY
TRBV5-4	TRBJ1-2	AIGQSGGYT
TRBV5-6	TRBJ1-5	ASSQTGAYQPQH
TRBV5-1	TRBJ2-3	ASSLASGGTDTQY
TRBV7-9	TRBJ1-5	ASSQGGVPQH
TRBV6-1	TRBJ1-2	ASSKPVDSLYGYT
TRBV28	TRBJ1-2	ASSSGQHYGYT
TRBV19	TRBJ1-5	ASSPGRDRQDQPQH
TRBV6-1	TRBJ2-6	ASSGGGSGANVLT
TRBV7-6	TRBJ2-3	ASRPLDRDLDTQY
TRBV4-1	TRBJ2-5	ASRDNGETQY
TRBV7-3	TRBJ2-2	ASSFAGGSGELF
TRBV27	TRBJ1-6	ASRGGWNSPLH
TRBV6-5	TRBJ1-6	ASSPRQVNSPLH
TRBV5-1	TRBJ2-1	ASSLAGGGAYNEQF
TRBV7-8	TRBJ1-2	ASSGHVGGNYGYT
TRBV6-6	TRBJ2-1	ASSYRPPRVGNEQF
TRBV25-1	TRBJ2-6	ASSEWDISISGANVLT